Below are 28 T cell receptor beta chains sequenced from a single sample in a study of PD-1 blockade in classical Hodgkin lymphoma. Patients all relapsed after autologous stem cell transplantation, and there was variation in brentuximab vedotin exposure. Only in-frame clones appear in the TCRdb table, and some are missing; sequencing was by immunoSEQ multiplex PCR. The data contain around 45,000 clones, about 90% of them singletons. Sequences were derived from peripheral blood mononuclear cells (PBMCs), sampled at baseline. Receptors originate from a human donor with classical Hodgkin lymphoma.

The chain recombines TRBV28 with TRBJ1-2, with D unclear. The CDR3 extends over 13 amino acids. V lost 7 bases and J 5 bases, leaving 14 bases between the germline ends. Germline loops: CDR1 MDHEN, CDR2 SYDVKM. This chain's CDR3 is CASTPGEWYGYTF. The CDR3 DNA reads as TGTGCCAGCACCCCAGGAGAATGGTATGGCTACACCTTC.

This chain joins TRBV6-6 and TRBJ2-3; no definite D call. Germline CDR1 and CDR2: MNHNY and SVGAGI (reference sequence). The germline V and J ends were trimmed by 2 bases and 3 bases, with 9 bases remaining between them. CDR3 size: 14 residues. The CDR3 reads CASSYDVYTDTQYF. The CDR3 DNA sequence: TGTGCCAGCAGTTACGACGTCTATACAGATACGCAGTATTTT.

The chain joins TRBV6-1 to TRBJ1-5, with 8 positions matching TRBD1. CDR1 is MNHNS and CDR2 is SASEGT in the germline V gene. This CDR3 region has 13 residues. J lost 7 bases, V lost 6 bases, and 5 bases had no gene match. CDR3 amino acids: CASRDRARQPQHF. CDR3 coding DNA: TGTGCCAGCAGGGACAGGGCGAGGCAGCCCCAGCATTTT.

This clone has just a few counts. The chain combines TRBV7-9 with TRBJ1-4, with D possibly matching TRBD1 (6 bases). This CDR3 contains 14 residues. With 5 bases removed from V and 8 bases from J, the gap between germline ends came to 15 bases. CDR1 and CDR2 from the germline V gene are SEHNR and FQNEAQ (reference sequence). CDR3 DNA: TGTGCCAGCAGCGTTACAGGGAGAGGGGAAAAACTGTTTTTT. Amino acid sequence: CASSVTGRGEKLFF. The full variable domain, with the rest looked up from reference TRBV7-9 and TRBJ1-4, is DTGVSQNPRHKITKRGQNVTFRCDPISEHNRLYWYRQTLGQGPEFLTYFQNEAQLEKSRLLSDRFSAERPKGSFSTLEIQRTEQGDSAMYLCASSVTGRGEKLFFGSGTQLSVL.

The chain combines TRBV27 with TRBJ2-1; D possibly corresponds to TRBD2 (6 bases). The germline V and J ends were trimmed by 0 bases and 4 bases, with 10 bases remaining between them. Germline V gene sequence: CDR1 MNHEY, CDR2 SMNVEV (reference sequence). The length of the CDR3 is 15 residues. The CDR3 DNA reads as TGTGCCAGCAGTTTATCTAGCGGAGGGTACAATGAGCAGTTCTTC. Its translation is CASSLSSGGYNEQFF.

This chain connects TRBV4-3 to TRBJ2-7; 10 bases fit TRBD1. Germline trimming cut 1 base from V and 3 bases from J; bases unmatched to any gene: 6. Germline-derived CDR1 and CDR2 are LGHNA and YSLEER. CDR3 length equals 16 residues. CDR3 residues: CASSQGPGTGDYEQYF. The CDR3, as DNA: TGCGCCAGCAGCCAAGGTCCCGGGACAGGGGACTACGAGCAGTACTTC.

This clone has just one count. The CDR3 protein is CASKNRVSPQHF. CDR3 sequence (DNA): TGTGCCAGCAAGAACAGGGTCTCGCCCCAGCATTTT. The chain links TRBV19 to TRBJ1-5, with D perhaps TRBD1 (6 bases). Germline V gene data show CDR1 as LNHDA and CDR2 as SQIVND (reference sequence). V lost 9 bases and J 9 bases, leaving 15 bases between the germline ends. The CDR3 has 12 amino acids.

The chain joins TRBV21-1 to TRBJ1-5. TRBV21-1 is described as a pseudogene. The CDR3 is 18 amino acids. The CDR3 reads CASTPGSREGYSNQPQHF. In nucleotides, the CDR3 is TGTGCCAGCACGCCGGGTAGCAGGGAGGGATATAGCAATCAGCCCCAGCATTTT.

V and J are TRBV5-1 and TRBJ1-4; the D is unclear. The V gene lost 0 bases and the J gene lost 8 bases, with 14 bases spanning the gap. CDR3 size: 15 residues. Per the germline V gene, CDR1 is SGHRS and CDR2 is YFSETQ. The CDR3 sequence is CASSLDSMWYEKLFF. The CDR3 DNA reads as TGCGCCAGCAGCTTGGACTCCATGTGGTACGAAAAACTGTTTTTT.

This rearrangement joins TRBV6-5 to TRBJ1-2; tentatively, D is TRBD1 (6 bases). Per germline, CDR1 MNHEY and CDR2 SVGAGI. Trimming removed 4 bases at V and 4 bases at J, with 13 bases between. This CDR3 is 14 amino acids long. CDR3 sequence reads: CASSSPGRGYGYTF. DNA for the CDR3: TGTGCCAGCAGTTCCCCCGGCAGGGGCTATGGCTACACCTTC.

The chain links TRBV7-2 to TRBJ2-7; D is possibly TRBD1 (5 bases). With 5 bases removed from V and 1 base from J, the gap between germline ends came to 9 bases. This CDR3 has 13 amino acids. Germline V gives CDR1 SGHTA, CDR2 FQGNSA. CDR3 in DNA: TGTGCCAGCAGCACGACAGTTTCCTACGAGCAGTACTTC. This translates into CASSTTVSYEQYF.

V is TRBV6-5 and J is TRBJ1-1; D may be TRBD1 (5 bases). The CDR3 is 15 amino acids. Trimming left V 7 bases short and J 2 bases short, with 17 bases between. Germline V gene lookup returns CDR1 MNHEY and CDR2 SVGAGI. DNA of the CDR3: TGTGCCAGCATCCCCCCCCCGGGGGTAAACACTGAAGCTTTCTTT. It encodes CASIPPPGVNTEAFF.

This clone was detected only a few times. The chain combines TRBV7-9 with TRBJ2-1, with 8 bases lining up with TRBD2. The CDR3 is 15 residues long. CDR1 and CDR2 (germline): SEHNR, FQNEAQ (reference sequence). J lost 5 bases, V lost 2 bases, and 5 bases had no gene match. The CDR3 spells CASSLLLAANNEQFF. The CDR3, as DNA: TGTGCCAGCAGCTTATTACTAGCGGCTAACAATGAGCAGTTCTTC.

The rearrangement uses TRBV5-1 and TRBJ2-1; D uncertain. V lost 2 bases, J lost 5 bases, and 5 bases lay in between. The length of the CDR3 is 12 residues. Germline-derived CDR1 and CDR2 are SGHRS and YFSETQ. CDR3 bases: TGCGCCAGCAGCTTTGGGGACAATGAGCAGTTCTTC. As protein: CASSFGDNEQFF.

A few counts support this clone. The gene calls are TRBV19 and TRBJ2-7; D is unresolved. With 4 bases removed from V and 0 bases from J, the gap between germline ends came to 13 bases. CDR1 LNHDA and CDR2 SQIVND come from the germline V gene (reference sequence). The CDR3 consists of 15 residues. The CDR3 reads CASSSRLLSSYEQYF. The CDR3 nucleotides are TGTGCCAGTAGTAGCAGGCTTTTGAGCTCCTACGAGCAGTACTTC.

CDR3 loop: CASSLGGRGYEQYF. In DNA form, the CDR3 reads TGTGCCAGCAGCTTAGGCGGGAGAGGGTACGAGCAGTACTTC. The gene calls are TRBV7-3 and TRBJ2-7, with TRBD2 matching 7 bases. Trimming took 2 bases from V and 4 from J; bases not matched to a gene: 5. This CDR3 has 14 residues. CDR1 and CDR2 (germline): SGHTA, FQGTGA.

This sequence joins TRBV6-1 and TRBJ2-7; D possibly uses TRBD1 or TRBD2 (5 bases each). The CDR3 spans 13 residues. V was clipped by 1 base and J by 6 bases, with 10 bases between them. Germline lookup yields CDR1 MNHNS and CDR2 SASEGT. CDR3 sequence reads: CASSEVRGREQYF. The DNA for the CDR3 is TGTGCCAGCAGTGAAGTTCGGGGCCGCGAGCAGTACTTC.

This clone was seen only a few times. CDR3 in DNA: TGTGCCATCAGTGGGGGGTCGGCGAACACTGAAGCTTTCTTT. Translation: CAISGGSANTEAFF. This rearrangement joins TRBV10-3 to TRBJ1-1; possible D gene TRBD1, 5 bases. This CDR3 contains 14 residues. Germline V gene sequence: CDR1 ENHRY, CDR2 SYGVKD. Trimming pared 4 bases from V and 1 base from J, leaving 10 bases between.

CDR3 residues: CASSFVYFRGTDTQYF. CDR3 DNA: TGCGCCAGCAGCTTTGTCTATTTCAGGGGCACAGATACGCAGTATTTT. The rearrangement joins TRBV4-1 to TRBJ2-3, with a possible D match to TRBD1 (5 bases). From germline, CDR1 is MGHRA and CDR2 YSYEKL. V was clipped by 5 bases and J by 1 base, with 16 bases between them. The CDR3 is made up of 16 amino acids.

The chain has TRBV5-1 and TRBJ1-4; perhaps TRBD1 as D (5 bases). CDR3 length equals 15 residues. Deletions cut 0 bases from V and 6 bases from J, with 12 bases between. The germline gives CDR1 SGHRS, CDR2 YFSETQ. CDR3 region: CASSLVPGGDEKLFF. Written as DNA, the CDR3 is TGCGCCAGCAGCTTGGTTCCAGGAGGGGATGAAAAACTGTTTTTT.

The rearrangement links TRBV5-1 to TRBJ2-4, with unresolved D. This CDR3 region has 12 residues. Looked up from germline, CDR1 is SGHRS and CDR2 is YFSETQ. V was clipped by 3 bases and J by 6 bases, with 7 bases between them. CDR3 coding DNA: TGCGCCAGCAGCTCGGACGGAAACATTCAGTACTTC. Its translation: CASSSDGNIQYF.

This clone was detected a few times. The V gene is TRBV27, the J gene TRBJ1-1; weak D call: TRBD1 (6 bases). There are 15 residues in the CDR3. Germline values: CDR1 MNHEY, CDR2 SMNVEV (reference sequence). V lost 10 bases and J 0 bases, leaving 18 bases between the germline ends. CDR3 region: CATLATGPMNTEAFF. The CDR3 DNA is TGTGCCACCCTTGCGACAGGACCTATGAACACTGAAGCTTTCTTT.

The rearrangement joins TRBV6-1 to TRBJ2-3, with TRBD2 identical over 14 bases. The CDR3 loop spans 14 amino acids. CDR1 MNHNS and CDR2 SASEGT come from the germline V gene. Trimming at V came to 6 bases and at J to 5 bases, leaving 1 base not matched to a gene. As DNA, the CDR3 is TGTGCCAGCAGGGGACTAGCGGGGGAAGATACGCAGTATTTT. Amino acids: CASRGLAGEDTQYF.

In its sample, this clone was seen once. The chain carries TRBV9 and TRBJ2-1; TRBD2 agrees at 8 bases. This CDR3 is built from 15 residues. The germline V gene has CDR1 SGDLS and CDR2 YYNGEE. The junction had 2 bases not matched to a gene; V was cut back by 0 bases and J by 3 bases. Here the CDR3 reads CASSVAGGGYNEQFF. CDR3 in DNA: TGTGCCAGCAGCGTAGCGGGGGGGGGCTACAATGAGCAGTTCTTC.

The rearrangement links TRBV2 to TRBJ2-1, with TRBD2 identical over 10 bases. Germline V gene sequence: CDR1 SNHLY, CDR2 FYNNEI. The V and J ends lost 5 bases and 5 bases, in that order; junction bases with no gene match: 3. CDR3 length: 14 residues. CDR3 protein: CASSKSGGDNEQFF. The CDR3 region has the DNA TGTGCCAGCAGTAAAAGCGGGGGGGACAATGAGCAGTTCTTC.

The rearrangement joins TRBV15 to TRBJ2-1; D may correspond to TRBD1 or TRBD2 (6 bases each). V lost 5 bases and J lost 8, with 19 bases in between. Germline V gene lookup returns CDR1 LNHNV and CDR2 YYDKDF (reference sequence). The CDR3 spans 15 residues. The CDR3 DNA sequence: TGTGCCACCAGCCCCGGGGGCAGGGGATACCATGAGCAGTTCTTC. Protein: CATSPGGRGYHEQFF.

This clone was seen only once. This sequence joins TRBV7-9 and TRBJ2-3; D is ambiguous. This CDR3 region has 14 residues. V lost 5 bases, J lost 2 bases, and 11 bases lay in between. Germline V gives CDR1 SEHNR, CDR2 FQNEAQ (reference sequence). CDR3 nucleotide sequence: TGTGCCAGCAGCCCTAGAGGAGACACAGATACGCAGTATTTT. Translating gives CASSPRGDTDTQYF. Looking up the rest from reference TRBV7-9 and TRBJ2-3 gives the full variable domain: DTGVSQNPRHKITKRGQNVTFRCDPISEHNRLYWYRQTLGQGPEFLTYFQNEAQLEKSRLLSDRFSAERPKGSFSTLEIQRTEQGDSAMYLCASSPRGDTDTQYFGPGTRLTVL.

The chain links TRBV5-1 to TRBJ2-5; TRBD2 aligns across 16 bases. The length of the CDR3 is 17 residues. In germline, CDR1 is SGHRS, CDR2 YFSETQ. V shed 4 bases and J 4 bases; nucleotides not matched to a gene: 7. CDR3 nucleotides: TGCGCCAGCAGCCCGGGACTAGCGGGGGGGCCCGGAGAGACCCAGTACTTC. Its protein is CASSPGLAGGPGETQYF.